These 8 T cell receptor beta chains were sequenced from one sample in a study of cytomegalovirus exposure and HLA in healthy donors. The PCR was carried out with 60 Vbeta primers and 13 Jbeta primers. Assay: immunoSEQ multiplex PCR; the TCRdb copy retains only in-frame clones and omits some. The table has roughly 150,000 clones, more than 70% seen once. The sequenced material came from PBMCs. These receptors originate from a young man in good health and CMV-seropositive.

The V and J genes are TRBV4-2 and TRBJ1-4; TRBD1 matches 7 bases. The CDR3 spans 19 residues. Unmatched junction bases numbered 18, after V lost 0 bases and J lost 8 bases. Germline CDR1 LGHNA, CDR2 YNFKEQ. The CDR3 loop reads CASSQDGGPGQRTREKLFF. CDR3 sequence (DNA): TGTGCCAGCAGCCAAGATGGGGGACCGGGACAGCGGACGCGAGAAAAACTGTTTTTT.

This sequence joins TRBV30 and TRBJ1-2; D is unresolved. The V end was cut by 4 bases, the J end by 7 bases, with 13 bases between. The germline gives CDR1 GTSNPN, CDR2 SVGIG (reference sequence). The CDR3 contains 12 residues. The CDR3 region is CAWTENEGGYTF. In nucleotides, the CDR3 is TGTGCCTGGACTGAAAATGAGGGTGGCTACACCTTC.

The V call is TRBV28, the J call TRBJ2-7; D is perhaps TRBD2 (6 bases). The CDR3 is made up of 14 amino acids. From germline, CDR1 is MDHEN and CDR2 SYDVKM. Trimming took 7 bases from V and 3 from J, leaving 16 bases between them. CDR3 nucleotide sequence: TGTGCCAGCACTATTGGAGGGAAGGTCTACGAGCAGTACTTC. Amino acids: CASTIGGKVYEQYF.

The gene calls are TRBV14 and TRBJ2-7; a weak D match, TRBD1 (5 bases). Germline V lookup: CDR1 SGHDN, CDR2 FVKESK. The germline V and J ends were trimmed by 4 bases and 3 bases, with 10 bases remaining between them. CDR3 length: 13 amino acids. CDR3 in amino acids: CASSRETVYEQYF. The CDR3 DNA reads TGTGCCAGCAGCCGAGAGACAGTCTACGAGCAGTACTTC.

V gene TRBV7-2 combines with J gene TRBJ2-7, with D tentatively TRBD2 (5 bases). Germline values: CDR1 SGHTA, CDR2 FQGNSA. The CDR3 consists of 15 residues. V was shortened by 4 bases and J by 1 base, with 14 bases between the two germline ends. CDR3 region: CASSSRTVRSYEQYF. The DNA of the CDR3 is TGTGCCAGCAGCTCCCGGACTGTTAGATCCTACGAGCAGTACTTC.

The genes are TRBV5-8 and TRBJ2-3; a possible D gene is TRBD2 (6 bases). From germline, CDR1 is SGHTS and CDR2 YDEGEE. Trimming stripped 0 bases from V and 4 bases from J, with 15 bases between. CDR3 length equals 16 residues. The CDR3 DNA reads TGTGCCAGCAGCTTGGGTACCTTGGGAGGATCAGATACGCAGTATTTT. Amino acid sequence: CASSLGTLGGSDTQYF. The full variable domain, its missing parts supplied by reference TRBV5-8 and TRBJ2-3, is EAGVTQSPTHLIKTRGQQATLRCSPISGHTSVYWYQQALGLGLQFLLWYDEGEERNRGNFPPRFSGRQFPNYSSELNVNALELEDSALYLCASSLGTLGGSDTQYFGPGTRLTVL.

The chain links TRBV28 to TRBJ2-7, with 9 bases aligning to TRBD1. There are 14 residues in the CDR3. V lost 4 bases and J lost 6; bases outside the gene matches: 7. Per the germline V gene, CDR1 is MDHEN and CDR2 is SYDVKM. CDR3 sequence (DNA): TGTGCCAGCAGTTCGGGGACAGGGAACCGCGAGCAGTACTTC. Translated: CASSSGTGNREQYF.

The chain couples TRBV15 to TRBJ2-3; 11 bases are shared with TRBD2. V was clipped by 0 bases and J by 2 bases; unmatched bases: 13. The germline gives CDR1 LNHNV, CDR2 YYDKDF (reference sequence). The CDR3 sequence is 20 residues long. This CDR3 reads CATSRDRRSFSGRATDTQYF. CDR3 nucleotides: TGTGCCACCAGCAGAGACCGCCGTAGTTTTAGCGGGAGGGCCACAGATACGCAGTATTTT.